This T cell receptor (beta chain) was profiled in a study of vaccination effects on CD4 cells after COVID-19. As concerns this clone: The antigen is undetermined.

Antigen-specific CD4+ T cells were first expanded with viral peptide pools by the ViraFEST assay and only then sequenced. Following 10 days of culture, CD4+ T cells were isolated. The study found no prior SARS-CoV-2 infection in the vaccine recipients, who tested negative for nucleocapsid antibodies. For each well, a few million PBMC were cultured with 10 IU/ml IL-2 and 9 to 10 ug/ml peptides. Produced via immunoSEQ multiplex PCR; TCRdb's table is partial and in-frame only. Among roughly 24,000 clones listed, roughly 76% were seen once. The study, taken as a whole, reports: Clones that were induced by infection or by vaccine showed marked contraction late after vaccination. In vaccinees who were healthy, merely 1 out of 255 vaccine-induced clones cross-reacted with common cold coronaviruses.

The CDR3 runs 15 residues. Germline V CDR1 and CDR2: MNHEY, SVGAGI. Trimming took 6 bases from V and 8 from J; bases not matched to a gene: 10. The V call is TRBV6-5, the J call TRBJ1-6; 7 bases fit TRBD1. The clonotype comes from a human donor who received a COVID-19 vaccine. The input for sequencing was CD4+ T cells from PBMCs cultured with SARS-CoV-2 spike peptides, taken before COVID-19 vaccination. CDR3 sequence reads: CASSNIITGDSPLHF. The CDR3 bases are TGTGCCAGCAGCAACATCATTACAGGGGATTCACCCCTCCACTTT.